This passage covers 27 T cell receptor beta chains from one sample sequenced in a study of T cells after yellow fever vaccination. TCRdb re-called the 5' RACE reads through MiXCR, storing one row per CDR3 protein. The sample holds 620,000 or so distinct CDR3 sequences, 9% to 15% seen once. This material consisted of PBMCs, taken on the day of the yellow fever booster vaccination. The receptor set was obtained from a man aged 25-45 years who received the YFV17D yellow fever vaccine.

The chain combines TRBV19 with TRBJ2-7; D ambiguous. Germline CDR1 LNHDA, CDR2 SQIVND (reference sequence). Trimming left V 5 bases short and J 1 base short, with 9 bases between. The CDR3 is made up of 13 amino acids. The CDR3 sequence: CASSVYSSYEQYF. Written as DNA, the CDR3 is TGTGCCAGTAGTGTCTACTCGTCCTACGAGCAGTACTTC.

The CDR3 DNA sequence: TGTGCCAGCAGTTACATCCCCCAGGGGAGGACTGAAGCTTTCTTT. Translation gives CASSYIPQGRTEAFF. V is TRBV6-5 and J is TRBJ1-1; D possibly corresponds to TRBD1 (6 bases). Trimming shortened V by 2 bases and J by 5 bases, and 15 bases separated the two germline ends. This CDR3 has 15 residues. CDR1 and CDR2 (germline): MNHEY, SVGAGI.

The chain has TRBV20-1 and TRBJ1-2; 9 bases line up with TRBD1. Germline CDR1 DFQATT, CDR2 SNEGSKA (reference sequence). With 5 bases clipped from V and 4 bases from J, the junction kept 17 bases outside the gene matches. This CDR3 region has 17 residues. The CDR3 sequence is CSAATPTGGGSSYGYTF. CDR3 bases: TGCAGTGCTGCTACCCCGACAGGGGGAGGGAGTTCCTATGGCTACACCTTC.

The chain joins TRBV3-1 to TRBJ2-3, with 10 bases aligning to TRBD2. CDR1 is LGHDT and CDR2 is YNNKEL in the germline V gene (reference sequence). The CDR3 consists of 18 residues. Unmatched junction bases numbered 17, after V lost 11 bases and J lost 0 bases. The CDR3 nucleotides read TGTGCCTGCTGTCCCTCCGGGACTAGCGCTCCTAGCACAGATACGCAGTATTTT. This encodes CACCPSGTSAPSTDTQYF.

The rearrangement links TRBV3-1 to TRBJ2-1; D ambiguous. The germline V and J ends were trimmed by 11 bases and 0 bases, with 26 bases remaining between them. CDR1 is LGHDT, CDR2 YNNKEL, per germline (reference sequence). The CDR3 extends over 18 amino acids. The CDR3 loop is CASTLPLRRMSSYNEQFF. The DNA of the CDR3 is TGTGCCTCCACCTTACCGTTGCGGCGTATGAGCTCCTACAATGAGCAGTTCTTC.

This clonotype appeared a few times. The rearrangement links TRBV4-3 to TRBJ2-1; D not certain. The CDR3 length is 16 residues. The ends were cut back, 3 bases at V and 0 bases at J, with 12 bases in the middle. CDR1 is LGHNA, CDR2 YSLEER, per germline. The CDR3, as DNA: TGCGCCAGCAGCCAGACCAAGATCCGCTCCTACAATGAGCAGTTCTTC. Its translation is CASSQTKIRSYNEQFF.

The CDR3 coding sequence is TGTGCCAGCAGTGGGACAGGCTCAGAGGCCAACGTCCTGACTTTC. This gives the protein CASSGTGSEANVLTF. The rearrangement links TRBV28 to TRBJ2-6; TRBD1 aligns across 8 bases. The CDR3 loop spans 15 amino acids. The V segment lost 5 bases and the J segment 6 bases; nucleotides outside the gene matches: 6. The germline V gene has CDR1 MDHEN and CDR2 SYDVKM.

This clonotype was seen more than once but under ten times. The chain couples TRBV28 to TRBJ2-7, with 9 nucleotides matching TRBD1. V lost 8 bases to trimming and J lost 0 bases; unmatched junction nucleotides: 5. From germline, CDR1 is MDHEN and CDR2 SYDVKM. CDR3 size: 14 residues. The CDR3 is CASLPGQGSYEQYF. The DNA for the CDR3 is TGTGCCAGCCTACCGGGACAGGGCTCCTACGAGCAGTACTTC.

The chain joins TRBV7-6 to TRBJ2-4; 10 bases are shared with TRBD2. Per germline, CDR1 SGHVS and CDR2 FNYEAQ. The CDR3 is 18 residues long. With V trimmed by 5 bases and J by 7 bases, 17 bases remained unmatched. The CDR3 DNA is TGTGCCAGCAGCCCCGGGACTAGCGTCAAAGGGTTTTATAACATTCAGTACTTC. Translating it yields CASSPGTSVKGFYNIQYF.

The CDR3 here is CASRGTSDYEQYF. DNA of the CDR3: TGTGCCAGCAGGGGGACTAGCGACTACGAGCAGTACTTC. J is TRBJ2-7 and V is TRBV5-4; 10 bases are shared with TRBD2. From germline, CDR1 is SGHNT and CDR2 YYREEE (reference sequence). V shed 5 bases and J 3 bases; nucleotides not matched to a gene: 2. CDR3 length equals 13 residues.

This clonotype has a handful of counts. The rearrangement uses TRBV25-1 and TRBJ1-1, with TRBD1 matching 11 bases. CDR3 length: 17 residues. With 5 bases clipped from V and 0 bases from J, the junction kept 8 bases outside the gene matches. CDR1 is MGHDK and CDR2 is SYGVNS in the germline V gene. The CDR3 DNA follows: TGTGCCAGCAGTACCCCGGGACAGGGGGTCATGAACACTGAAGCTTTCTTT. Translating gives CASSTPGQGVMNTEAFF.

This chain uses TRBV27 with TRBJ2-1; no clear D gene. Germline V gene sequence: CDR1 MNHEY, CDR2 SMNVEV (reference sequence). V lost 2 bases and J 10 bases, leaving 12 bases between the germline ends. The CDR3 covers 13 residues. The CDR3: CASSLTRRWEQFF. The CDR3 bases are TGTGCCAGCAGTTTAACCCGGAGATGGGAGCAGTTCTTC.

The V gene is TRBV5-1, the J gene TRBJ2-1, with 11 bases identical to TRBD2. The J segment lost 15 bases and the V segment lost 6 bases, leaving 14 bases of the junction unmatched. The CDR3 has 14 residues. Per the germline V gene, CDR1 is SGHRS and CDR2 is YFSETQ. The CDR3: CASTALLAGEGAFF. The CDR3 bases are TGCGCCAGCACCGCCCTACTAGCGGGAGAGGGTGCGTTCTTC.

As DNA, the CDR3 is TGCAGCGTGGCCGGGACAGGACTTCCATATGGCTACACCTTC. It yields the protein CSVAGTGLPYGYTF. This chain uses TRBV29-1 with TRBJ1-2; 8 bases fit TRBD1. The CDR3 loop spans 14 amino acids. After removal of 6 bases from V and 5 bases from J, the junction contained 11 bases not matched to a gene. Germline CDR1 is SQVTM and CDR2 is ANQGSEA.

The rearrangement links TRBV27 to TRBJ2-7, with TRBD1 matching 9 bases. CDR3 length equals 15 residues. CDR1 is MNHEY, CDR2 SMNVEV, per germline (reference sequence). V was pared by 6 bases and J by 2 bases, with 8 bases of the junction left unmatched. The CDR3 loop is CASRDSGTGPYEQYF. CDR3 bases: TGTGCCAGCAGAGACTCCGGGACAGGGCCCTACGAGCAGTACTTC.

The CDR3 DNA reads as TGCAGTGCCCCAGGGCGAGCTAGCAGAAAAGAGACCCAGTACTTC. It is translated as CSAPGRASRKETQYF. The chain has TRBV20-1 and TRBJ2-5; the D gene could be TRBD1 or TRBD2 (5 bases each). With 6 bases removed from V and 3 bases from J, the gap between germline ends came to 20 bases. CDR1 and CDR2 from the germline V gene are DFQATT and SNEGSKA (reference sequence). This CDR3 has 15 residues.

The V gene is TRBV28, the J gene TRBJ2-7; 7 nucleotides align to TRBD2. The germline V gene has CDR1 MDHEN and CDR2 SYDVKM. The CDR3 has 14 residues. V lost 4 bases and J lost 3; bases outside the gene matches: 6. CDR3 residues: CASSSGGVHYEQYF. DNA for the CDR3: TGTGCCAGCAGTTCTGGGGGGGTGCACTACGAGCAGTACTTC.

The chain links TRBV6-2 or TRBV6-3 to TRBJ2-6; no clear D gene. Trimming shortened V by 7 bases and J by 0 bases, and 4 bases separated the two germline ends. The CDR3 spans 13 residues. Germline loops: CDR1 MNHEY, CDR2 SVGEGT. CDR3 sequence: CASITSGANVLTF. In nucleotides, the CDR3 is TGTGCCAGCATCACCTCTGGGGCCAACGTCCTGACTTTC.

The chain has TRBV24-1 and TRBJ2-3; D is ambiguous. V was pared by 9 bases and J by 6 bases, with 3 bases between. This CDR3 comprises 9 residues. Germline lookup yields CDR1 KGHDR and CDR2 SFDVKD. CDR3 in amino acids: CATADTQYF. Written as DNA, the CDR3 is TGTGCCACCGCCGATACGCAGTATTTT.

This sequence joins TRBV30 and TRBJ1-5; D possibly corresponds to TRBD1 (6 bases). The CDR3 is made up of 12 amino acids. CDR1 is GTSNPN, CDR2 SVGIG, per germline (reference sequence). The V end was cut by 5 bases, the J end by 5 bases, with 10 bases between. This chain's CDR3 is CAWRQGHQPQHF. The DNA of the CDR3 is TGTGCCTGGCGCCAGGGGCATCAGCCCCAGCATTTT.

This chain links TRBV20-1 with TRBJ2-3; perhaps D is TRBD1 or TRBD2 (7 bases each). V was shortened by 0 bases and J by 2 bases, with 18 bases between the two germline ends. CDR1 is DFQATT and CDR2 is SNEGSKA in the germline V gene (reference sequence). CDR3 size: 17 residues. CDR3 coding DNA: TGCAGTGCTAGAGATCTGGGCAGGGGGGGAAACACAGATACGCAGTATTTT. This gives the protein CSARDLGRGGNTDTQYF.

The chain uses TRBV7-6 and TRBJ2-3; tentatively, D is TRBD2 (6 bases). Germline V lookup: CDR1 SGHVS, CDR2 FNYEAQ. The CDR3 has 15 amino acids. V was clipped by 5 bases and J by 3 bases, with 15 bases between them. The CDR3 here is CASSVGIGGTDTQYF. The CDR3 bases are TGTGCCAGCAGCGTCGGGATCGGAGGGACAGATACGCAGTATTTT.

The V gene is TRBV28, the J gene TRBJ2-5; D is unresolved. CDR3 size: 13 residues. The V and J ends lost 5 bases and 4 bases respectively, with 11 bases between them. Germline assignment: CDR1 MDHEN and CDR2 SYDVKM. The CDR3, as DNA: TGTGCCAGCAGTCGACGGGTAGGAGAGACCCAGTACTTC. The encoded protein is CASSRRVGETQYF.

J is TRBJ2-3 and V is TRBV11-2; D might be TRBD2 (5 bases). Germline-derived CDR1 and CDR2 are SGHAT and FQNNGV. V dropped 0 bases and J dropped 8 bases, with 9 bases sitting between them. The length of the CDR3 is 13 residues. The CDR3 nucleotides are TGTGCCAGCAGCTTAGAGAGGGTCGGTACGCAGTATTTT. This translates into CASSLERVGTQYF.

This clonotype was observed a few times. The CDR3 DNA is TGTGCCAGCAGCTTAGGGCAAATAAATGAGCAGTTCTTC. Residues: CASSLGQINEQFF. The V gene is TRBV7-9, the J gene TRBJ2-1; D gene unclear. The CDR3 is made up of 13 amino acids. The V and J ends lost 1 base and 7 bases respectively, with 8 bases between them. The germline gives CDR1 SEHNR, CDR2 FQNEAQ (reference sequence).

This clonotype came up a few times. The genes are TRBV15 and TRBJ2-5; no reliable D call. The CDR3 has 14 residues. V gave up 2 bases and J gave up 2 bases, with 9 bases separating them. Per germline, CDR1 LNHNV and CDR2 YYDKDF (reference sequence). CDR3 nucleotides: TGTGCCACCAGCAGACCGATAGGACAAGAGACCCAGTACTTC. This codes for CATSRPIGQETQYF.

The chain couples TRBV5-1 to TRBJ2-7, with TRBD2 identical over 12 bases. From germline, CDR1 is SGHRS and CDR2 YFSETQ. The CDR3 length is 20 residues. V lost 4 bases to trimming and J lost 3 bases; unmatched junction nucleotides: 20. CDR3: CASSPSLAGGPGSERYEQYF. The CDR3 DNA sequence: TGCGCCAGCAGCCCCTCTCTAGCGGGAGGGCCGGGTTCGGAGCGCTACGAGCAGTACTTC.